These 19 T cell receptor beta chains share one sample of origin, sequenced in a study of T cell clonality in common variable immunodeficiency. General study results and limits: Fewer deletions and N-nucleotide insertions were reportedly seen in common variable immunodeficiency TCR beta sequences.

Clones were sequenced by immunoSEQ multiplex PCR, and TCRdb holds only the in-frame ones, with some missing. The counts give 30,000 or so clones, none of them seen only once; approximately 3% is held by the top ten. The antigens of these receptors remain unknown. The material sequenced was peripheral blood mononuclear cells. All receptors derive from a human donor with common variable immunodeficiency.

Details on this clone: The sequenced fragment ends 3 residues before the CDR3 boundary, so the rest is inferred from the germline J gene. The J gene is TRBJ2-7, the V gene TRBV5-6; TRBD1 matches 7 bases. The CDR3 is made up of 14 amino acids. V was pared by 4 bases and J by 4 bases, with 8 bases of the junction left unmatched. From germline, CDR1 is SGHDT and CDR2 YYEEEE. The CDR3 sequence: CASSDGTVDYEQYF. Partial CDR3 DNA: TGTGCCAGCAGCGACGGGACAGTCGATTACGAG.

In the case of this clone: The read ends 3 residues shy of where the CDR3 ends; the end is completed using the germline J gene. Other DNA sequences from this sample encode an identical CDR3 as well. V is TRBV2 and J is TRBJ1-1; 9 bases align to TRBD1. Unmatched junction bases numbered 6, after V lost 5 bases and J lost 5 bases. Germline-derived CDR1 and CDR2 are SNHLY and FYNNEI. This CDR3 has 14 amino acids. CDR3 loop: CASSRQGGSTEAFF. The DNA read from the CDR3 is TGTGCCAGCAGTAGACAGGGGGGGTCGACTGAA.

CDR3 protein: CSARDPGTGGYEQYF. CDR3 DNA, as far as it was read: TGCAGTGCTAGAGATCCCGGGACAGGAGGGTACGAG. This rearrangement joins TRBV20-1 to TRBJ2-7, with TRBD1 matching 8 bases. Sequencing ends 3 residues short of the CDR3 end; the germline J gene provides the rest. Trimming cost V 0 bases and J 4 bases; bases outside gene matches: 8. This CDR3 is 15 amino acids long. The V gene's germline CDR1 is DFQATT and CDR2 SNEGSKA (reference sequence).

The sample holds a few counts of this clone. The sequenced fragment ends 3 residues before the CDR3 boundary, so the rest is inferred from the germline J gene. V is TRBV7-9 and J is TRBJ1-1; D gene ambiguous. Per germline, CDR1 SEHNR and CDR2 FQNEAQ (reference sequence). Trimming pared 5 bases from V and 7 bases from J, leaving 11 bases between. The CDR3 loop spans 12 amino acids. The part of the CDR3 DNA that was read is TGTGCCAGCAGCGCAGAACAGAGTGAA. Amino acids: CASSAEQSE. The CDR3 as a whole reads CASSAEQSEAFF.

For this clone: The DNA ends 3 residues before the CDR3 does, and the rest of the CDR3 is filled in from the germline J gene. The chain carries TRBV30 and TRBJ1-2; TRBD1 might be the D (6 bases). Trimming removed 0 bases at V and 7 bases at J, with 12 bases between. Germline V gives CDR1 GTSNPN, CDR2 SVGIG (reference sequence). This CDR3 region has 13 residues. The part of the CDR3 DNA that was read is TGTGCCTGGAGTGTACAGGGCTTGGGTGGC. Translation gives CAWSVQGLGG. The whole CDR3 protein reads CAWSVQGLGGYTF.

This clone was seen only a few times. A read error may produce the germline difference seen at one junction end. The read stops 3 residues short of the end of the CDR3; the missing end is completed from the germline J gene. The V and J genes are TRBV18 and TRBJ2-5; 7 bases are shared with TRBD2. The CDR3 has 17 residues. Per germline, CDR1 KGHSH and CDR2 LQKENI. The CDR3 loop is CASPPSTGGQFRETQYF. The CDR3 DNA, read in part, is TGTGCCAGCCCACCTTCGACGGGGGGTCAGTTCCGGGAGACC.

The sample holds many counts of this clone. The read ends 3 residues shy of where the CDR3 ends; the end is completed using the germline J gene. The chain couples TRBV29-1 to TRBJ2-3, with TRBD2 as a possible D gene (5 bases). The length of the CDR3 is 12 residues. Trimming left V 0 bases short and J 7 bases short, with 8 bases between. Germline V gene lookup returns CDR1 SQVTM and CDR2 ANQGSEA. The sequenced CDR3 bases are TGCAGCGTTGAAGAACGGGGAAATACG. Translated, it gives CSVEERGNT. The CDR3 as a whole reads CSVEERGNTQYF.

In its sample, this clone ranks as medium-sized. The read terminates 3 residues ahead of where the CDR3 ends, so the germline J gene completes it. This rearrangement joins TRBV29-1 to TRBJ2-1; 7 bases match TRBD2. V lost 4 bases and J lost 0; bases outside the gene matches: 0. Germline CDR1 and CDR2: SQVTM and ANQGSEA. This CDR3 comprises 13 residues. Incomplete CDR3 DNA: TGCAGCGTTGGCGGGAGCTCCTACAATGAG. It is translated as CSVGGSSYNE. The complete CDR3 reads CSVGGSSYNEQFF.

Details on this clone: Mismatch with germline at one junction end may stem from a read error. Incomplete CDR3 DNA: TGTGCTAGCAGCTTGGCAGGGGGAGGTAGTGAAAAA. It is translated as CASSLAGGGSEK. The full-length CDR3 reads as CASSLAGGGSEKLFF. This chain connects TRBV7-7 to TRBJ1-4; 7 nucleotides match TRBD1. The observed sequence ends 3 residues before the CDR3 terminus, with the missing tail filled in from the germline J gene. The CDR3 is 15 residues long. Germline lookup yields CDR1 SSHAT and CDR2 FNYEAQ (reference sequence). Using reference TRBV7-7 and TRBJ1-4 for the parts outside the CDR3, the full variable domain is GAGVSQSPRYKVTKRGQDVTLRCDPISSHATLYWYQQALGQGPEFLTYFNYEAQPDKSGLPSDRFSAERPEGSISTLTIQRTEQRDSAMYRCASSLAGGGSEKLFFGSGTQLSVL.

A few counts support this clone. A read error may account for a junction end that differs from germline. The CDR3 extends 3 residues past the end of the read, so its final part is completed from the germline J gene. This chain connects TRBV7-7 to TRBJ2-2, with D perhaps matching TRBD1 (6 bases). The germline CDR1 and CDR2 sequences are SSHAT and FNYEAQ (reference sequence). The CDR3 covers 13 residues. The CDR3 sequence is CASSRQVWGELFF. CDR3 DNA, as far as it was read: TGTGCTAGCAGCAGACAGGTCTGGGGGGAG.

Turning to this clone: The read gets to within 3 residues of the CDR3 end, and the germline J gene fills in the rest. The chain recombines TRBV19 with TRBJ1-5, with TRBD1 matching 9 bases. The trim removed 8 bases at V and 1 base at J, leaving 6 bases unmatched. Germline loops: CDR1 LNHDA, CDR2 SQIVND (reference sequence). The CDR3 loop spans 15 amino acids. CDR3 DNA (partial): TGTGCCAGTCACAGGGGGCTTGGGAGCAATCAGCCC. It encodes CASHRGLGSNQP. The CDR3 in its entirety is CASHRGLGSNQPQHF.

This clone has ten or more counts. The read ends 3 residues before the CDR3 terminus; that terminus is restored from the germline J gene. The J gene is TRBJ1-1, the V gene TRBV2, with D tentatively TRBD1 (5 bases). The CDR3 consists of 14 residues. In germline, CDR1 is SNHLY, CDR2 FYNNEI. Trimming pared 3 bases from V and 0 bases from J, leaving 8 bases between. The CDR3 is CASSDRQLNTEAFF. CDR3 bases read: TGTGCCAGCAGTGACAGACAGTTGAACACTGAA. Based on the CDR3 plus reference TRBV2 and TRBJ1-1, the full variable domain is EPEVTQTPSHQVTQMGQEVILRCVPISNHLYFYWYRQILGQKVEFLVSFYNNEISEKSEIFDDQFSVERPDGSNFTLKIRSTKLEDSAMYFCASSDRQLNTEAFFGQGTRLTVV.

This clone was detected ten times or more. The read comes to an end 3 residues before the CDR3 does, leaving the germline J gene to fill in the end. The chain recombines TRBV30 with TRBJ1-6; D not resolved. Trimming left V 5 bases short and J 9 bases short, with 8 bases between. Germline lookup yields CDR1 GTSNPN and CDR2 SVGIG (reference sequence). The length of the CDR3 is 11 residues. CDR3 DNA (partial): TGTGCCTGGCAGGAATCTTCACCC. The encoded protein is CAWQESSP. The complete CDR3 protein is CAWQESSPLHF.

At least ten counts were recorded for this clone. The sequenced fragment ends 3 residues before the CDR3 boundary, so the rest is inferred from the germline J gene. The J gene is TRBJ1-2, the V gene TRBV5-1; 8 nucleotides agree with TRBD1. CDR1 is SGHRS, CDR2 YFSETQ, per germline. The CDR3 length is 13 residues. Incomplete CDR3 DNA: TGCGCCAGCAGGTTAGGGACAGGAGGGGTC. Amino acid sequence: CASRLGTGGV. The complete CDR3 reads CASRLGTGGVYTF.

A few counts support this clone. From the germline J gene comes the end of the CDR3, since the read stops 3 residues before it. The chain recombines TRBV30 with TRBJ1-2; a weak D match, TRBD1 (6 bases). V lost 0 bases, J lost 4 bases, and 12 bases lay in between. This CDR3 is built from 14 residues. Germline CDR1 and CDR2: GTSNPN and SVGIG (reference sequence). This CDR3 reads CAWSVGGGIYGYTF. The CDR3 DNA, read in part, is TGTGCCTGGAGTGTAGGCGGGGGCATCTATGGC.

This clone qualifies as medium-sized. Coverage ceases 3 residues before the CDR3 finishes, and the germline J gene fills in the end. The chain has TRBV29-1 and TRBJ2-7; TRBD1 is a possible D gene (6 bases). This CDR3 has 12 amino acids. CDR1 SQVTM and CDR2 ANQGSEA come from the germline V gene. V dropped 6 bases and J dropped 5 bases, with 14 bases sitting between them. This CDR3 reads CSVELRTDEQYF. CDR3 DNA (partial): TGCAGCGTGGAACTTCGGACAGACGAG.

Points on this clone: The read terminates 3 residues ahead of where the CDR3 ends, so the germline J gene completes it. The chain employs TRBV19 and TRBJ2-3; 9 nucleotides line up with TRBD1. The germline CDR1 and CDR2 sequences are LNHDA and SQIVND (reference sequence). CDR3 length equals 13 residues. V lost 6 bases to trimming and J lost 6 bases; unmatched junction nucleotides: 4. The CDR3 spells CASRTGGRDTQYF. Partial CDR3 DNA: TGTGCCAGTAGAACAGGGGGCAGGGATACG.

Of note for this clone: The CDR3 end falls 3 residues outside the read, so it is completed with the germline J gene. The chain has TRBV5-1 and TRBJ2-5; 7 nucleotides agree with TRBD2. This CDR3 has 14 amino acids. V shed 3 bases, J shed 4 bases, and the junction held 6 bases outside the gene matches. The germline CDR1 and CDR2 sequences are SGHRS and YFSETQ. The DNA read from the CDR3 is TGCGCCAGCAGCTCAACTGCGGGGGTAGAGACC. It specifies CASSSTAGVET. The entire CDR3 reads CASSSTAGVETQYF.

Remarks on this clone: Read data end 3 residues before the CDR3 end; the end is taken from the germline J gene. This chain uses TRBV18 with TRBJ2-3; 7 nucleotides line up with TRBD2. Per the germline V gene, CDR1 is KGHSH and CDR2 is LQKENI. This CDR3 contains 16 residues. After removal of 2 bases from V and 2 bases from J, the junction contained 7 bases not matched to a gene. CDR3 DNA (partial): TGTGCCAGCTCACCATGGGCTAGCGGCGTCACAGATACG. Protein sequence: CASSPWASGVTDT. The whole CDR3 reads CASSPWASGVTDTQYF.